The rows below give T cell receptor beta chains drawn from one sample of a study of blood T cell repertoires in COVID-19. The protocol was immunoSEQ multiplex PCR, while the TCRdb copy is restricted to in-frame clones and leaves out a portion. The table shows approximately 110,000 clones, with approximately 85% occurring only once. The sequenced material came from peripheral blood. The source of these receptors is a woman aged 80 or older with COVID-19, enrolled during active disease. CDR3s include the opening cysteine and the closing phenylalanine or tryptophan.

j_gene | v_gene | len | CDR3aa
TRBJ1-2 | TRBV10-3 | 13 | CAIAELYNYGYTF
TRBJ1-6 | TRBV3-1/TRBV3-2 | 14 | CASSPGQGNAPLHF
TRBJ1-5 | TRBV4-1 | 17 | CASSQDREQFVGQPQHF
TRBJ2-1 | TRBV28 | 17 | CASKLARGASGRDEQFF
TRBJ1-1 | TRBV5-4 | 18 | CASRRIGGGLGPNTEAFF
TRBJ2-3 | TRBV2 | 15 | CASSRASGSTDTQYF
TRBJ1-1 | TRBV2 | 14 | CASMPRVRGTEAFF
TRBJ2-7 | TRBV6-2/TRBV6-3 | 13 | CASSPPGGLEQYF
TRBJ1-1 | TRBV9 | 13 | CASSEQGDTEAFF
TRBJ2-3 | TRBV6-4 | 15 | CASSRTSGSTDTQYF
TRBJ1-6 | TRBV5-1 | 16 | CASSLASGQDNSPLHF
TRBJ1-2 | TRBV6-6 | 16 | CASSPGQGRKNYGYTF
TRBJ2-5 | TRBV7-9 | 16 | CASSLVSGRFQETQYF
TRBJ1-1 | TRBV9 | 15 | CASSVDQGMNTEAFF
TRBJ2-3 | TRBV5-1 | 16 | CASSFSRTGWADTQYF
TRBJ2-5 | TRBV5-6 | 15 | CASSYRQIAQETQYF
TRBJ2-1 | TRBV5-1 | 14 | CASSGGGSYNEQFF
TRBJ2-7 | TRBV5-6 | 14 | CASSPTGDAYEQYF
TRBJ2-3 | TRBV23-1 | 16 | CASSQSGLAYSDTQYF
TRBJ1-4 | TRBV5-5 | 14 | CASSLALTNEKLFF
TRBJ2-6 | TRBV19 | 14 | CASGAQTGANVLTF
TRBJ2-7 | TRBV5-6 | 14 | CASSGGGINYEQYF
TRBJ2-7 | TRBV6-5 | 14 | CASSYSDSRYEQYF
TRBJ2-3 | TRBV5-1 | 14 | CASSLGPNTDTQYF
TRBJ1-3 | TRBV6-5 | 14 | CASIPQVSGNTIYF